This is a list of T cell receptor beta chains from one sample in a study of cytomegalovirus exposure and HLA in healthy donors. Repertoires were generated with immunoSEQ multiplex PCR, while TCRdb's copy carries only in-frame clones and drops some. Here the sample spans roughly 73,000 clones, 70% to 80% being singletons. The sample was PBMCs. All receptors come from a man in his forties in good health and CMV-seronegative. Each CDR3 is given with its conserved first and last residue. Each record gives: clone size, J gene, CDR3 length, D gene, V gene, CDR3 DNA, CDR3 protein. D genes are given only for firm matches. Not all rows give a size; the values are once, few, many and, for expanded clones, a class.

>-|TRBJ2-5|15|-|TRBV5-4
TGTGCCAGCAGCCCTTCTGGCGGGGCGGAGGGGACCCAGTACTTC
CASSPSGGAEGTQYF
>-|TRBJ1-3|14|-|TRBV2
TGTGCCAGCAGGGAGGCGGACTCTGGAAACACCATATATTTT
CASREADSGNTIYF
>-|TRBJ1-5|16|-|TRBV19
TGTGCCAGTAGTATAGAGGGGCGCGGAAGCAATCAGCCCCAGCATTTT
CASSIEGRGSNQPQHF
>-|TRBJ1-2|15|-|TRBV4-2
TGTGCCAGCAGCCAAGGATCGTACTCTAACTATGGCTACACCTTC
CASSQGSYSNYGYTF
>once|TRBJ1-3|17|-|TRBV7-2
TGTGCCAGCAGCTTAGTGGGGGGGGTATTGCCTGGAAACACCATATATTTT
CASSLVGGVLPGNTIYF
>-|TRBJ1-3|13|-|TRBV29-1
TGCAGCGGGACTTCCAGCTCTGGAAACACCATATATTTT
CSGTSSSGNTIYF
>few|TRBJ1-1|12|-|TRBV27
TGTGCCAGCAGTTCCACGGGGACTGAAGCTTTCTTT
CASSSTGTEAFF
>-|TRBJ1-4|14|TRBD1|TRBV10-3
TGTGCCACGCTCCCGGGACAGGGGTATGAAAAACTGTTTTTT
CATLPGQGYEKLFF
>-|TRBJ2-2|15|-|TRBV5-1
TGCGCCAGCAGCTTCTTACCGGGGAGTGGAGGGGAGCTGTTTTTT
CASSFLPGSGGELFF
>-|TRBJ2-5|13|-|TRBV18
TGTGCCAGCTCATCCAGAGGGTCTAGTACCCAGTACTTC
CASSSRGSSTQYF
>-|TRBJ2-5|13|-|TRBV7-2
TGTGCCAGCAGCTTAACGGTATCGGAGACCCAGTACTTC
CASSLTVSETQYF
>few|TRBJ1-6|15|-|TRBV5-4
TGTGCCAGCAGCATGGACCGAGGGCAGGATTCACCCCTCCACTTT
CASSMDRGQDSPLHF
>-|TRBJ1-1|14|-|TRBV7-3
TGTGCCAGCAGCTTATCAGGGATGAACACTGAAGCTTTCTTT
CASSLSGMNTEAFF
>-|TRBJ2-5|14|-|TRBV4-1
TGCGCCAGCAGCCAAGAATTTACGGGGGAGACCCAGTACTTC
CASSQEFTGETQYF
>few|TRBJ2-5|15|TRBD2|TRBV7-2
TGTGCCAGCAGCCTGACTAGCGGGGGGACGCAGACCCAGTACTTC
CASSLTSGGTQTQYF
>-|TRBJ2-1|18|TRBD1|TRBV28
TGTGCCAGCAGGGGGATGGCAGGGGGCCCGATGTCCTACAATGAGCAGTTCTTC
CASRGMAGGPMSYNEQFF
>-|TRBJ2-3|14|TRBD2|TRBV2
TGTGCCAGCCCGCGGGGGGCGGGAACAGATACGCAGTATTTT
CASPRGAGTDTQYF
>-|TRBJ2-1|12|-|TRBV10-3
TGTGCCATCAACCCACTAGGGGGTGAGCAGTTCTTC
CAINPLGGEQFF
>once|TRBJ1-2|13|TRBD1|TRBV27
TGTGCCAGCAGTATGCAGGGGGGCTATGGCTACACCTTC
CASSMQGGYGYTF
>-|TRBJ1-1|13|-|TRBV7-8
TGTGCCAGCAGCTTAAACGGAGGGACTGAAGCTTTCTTT
CASSLNGGTEAFF
>-|TRBJ2-5|15|TRBD1|TRBV5-8
TGTGCCAGCGGCCGAGAGGGACAGGGAGGAGAGACCCAGTACTTC
CASGREGQGGETQYF
>-|TRBJ1-6|14|-|TRBV5-1
TGCGCCAGCAGCTTTTCAGGGGACGGGTCACCCCTCCACTTT
CASSFSGDGSPLHF
>-|TRBJ1-1|12|-|TRBV5-4
TGTGCCAGCGCCGACATGAACACTGAAGCTTTCTTT
CASADMNTEAFF
>-|TRBJ1-4|14|TRBD1|TRBV30
TGTGCCTGGAGTGTAGGGGGACAGAGTGAAAAACTGTTTTTT
CAWSVGGQSEKLFF
>-|TRBJ2-7|15|TRBD2|TRBV11-2
TGTGCCAGCAGCCTCCAGACTAGCGGGGACTACGAGCAGTACTTC
CASSLQTSGDYEQYF
>-|TRBJ1-5|15|TRBD1|TRBV7-2
TGTGCCAGCAGCATGGGACAGACCAGCAATCAGCCCCAGCATTTT
CASSMGQTSNQPQHF
>-|TRBJ1-1|15|-|TRBV19
TGTGCCAGTAGCAATGGCCGGGGAGGTGTCACTGAAGCTTTCTTT
CASSNGRGGVTEAFF
>once|TRBJ1-1|13|TRBD1|TRBV19
TGTGCCACCGGGACAGGCGGGGACACTGAAGCTTTCTTT
CATGTGGDTEAFF
>-|TRBJ2-7|13|-|TRBV27
TGTGCCAGCAGTAACTTCCAGGGTGACGAGCAGTACTTC
CASSNFQGDEQYF
>-|TRBJ2-1|15|-|TRBV9
TGTGCCAGCAGCGGATCCAATACAGGGTACAATGAGCAGTTCTTC
CASSGSNTGYNEQFF
>-|TRBJ2-1|13|-|TRBV7-7
TGTGCTAGCAGCCCAAACACCGACAATGAGCAGTTCTTC
CASSPNTDNEQFF